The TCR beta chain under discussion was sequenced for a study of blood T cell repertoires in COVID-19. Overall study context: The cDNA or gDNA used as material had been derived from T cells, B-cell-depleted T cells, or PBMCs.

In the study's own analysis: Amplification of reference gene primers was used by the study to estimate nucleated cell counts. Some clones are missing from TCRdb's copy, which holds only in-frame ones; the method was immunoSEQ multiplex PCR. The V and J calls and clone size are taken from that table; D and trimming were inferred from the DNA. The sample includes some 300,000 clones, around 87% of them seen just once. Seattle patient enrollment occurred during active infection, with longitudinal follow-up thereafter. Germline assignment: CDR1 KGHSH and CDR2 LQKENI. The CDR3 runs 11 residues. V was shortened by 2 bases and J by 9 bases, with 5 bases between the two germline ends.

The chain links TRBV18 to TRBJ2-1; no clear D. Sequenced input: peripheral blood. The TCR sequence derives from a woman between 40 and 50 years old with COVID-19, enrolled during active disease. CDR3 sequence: CASSPVSEQFF. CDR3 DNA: TGTGCCAGCTCACCAGTGAGTGAGCAGTTCTTC.